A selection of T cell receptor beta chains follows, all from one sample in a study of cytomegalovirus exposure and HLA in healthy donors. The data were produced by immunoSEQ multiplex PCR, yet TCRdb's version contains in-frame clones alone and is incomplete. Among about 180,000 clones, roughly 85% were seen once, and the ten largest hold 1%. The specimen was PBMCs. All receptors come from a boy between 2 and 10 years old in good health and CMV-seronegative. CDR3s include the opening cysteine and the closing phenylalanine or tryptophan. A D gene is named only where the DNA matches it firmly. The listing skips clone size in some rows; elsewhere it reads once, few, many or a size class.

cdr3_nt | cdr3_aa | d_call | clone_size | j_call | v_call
TGTGCCAGCAGTTTATCCCCCCTTGGACAGGGTAGCAATCAGCCCCAGCATTTT | CASSLSPLGQGSNQPQHF | TRBD1 | NA | TRBJ1-5 | TRBV27
TGTGCCTGGAGTATGCAGGGGCTTGAAGCTTTCTTT | CAWSMQGLEAFF | NA | NA | TRBJ1-1 | TRBV30
TGCGCCAGCAGGCTGGGACAGGCTAACACTGAAGCTTTCTTT | CASRLGQANTEAFF | TRBD1 | NA | TRBJ1-1 | TRBV4-3
TGTGCCAGAAAAGCAACCGGGACAGGGGAAGAGACCCAGTACTTC | CARKATGTGEETQYF | TRBD1 | NA | TRBJ2-5 | TRBV2
TGTGCCAGCAGCCAAGCAAGACTACAGGGCTATGGCTACACCTTC | CASSQARLQGYGYTF | NA | NA | TRBJ1-2 | TRBV4-2
TGTGCCAGCAGTGACCTATCCTGGGACAGGGGGAGATCTAGCTATGGCTACACCTTC | CASSDLSWDRGRSSYGYTF | TRBD1 | few | TRBJ1-2 | TRBV6-4
TGTGCCAGCAGCTCGGCGGGGGGACCCTACAATGAGCAGTTCTTC | CASSSAGGPYNEQFF | TRBD2 | NA | TRBJ2-1 | TRBV5-6
TGTGCCAGCAGTGCCTCAGGTGTAGCCTACAATGAGCAGTTCTTC | CASSASGVAYNEQFF | NA | NA | TRBJ2-1 | TRBV6-1
TGTGCCAGTAGTACCCGACTAGCCGCACCCGGGGAGCTGTTTTTT | CASSTRLAAPGELFF | TRBD2 | NA | TRBJ2-2 | TRBV19
TGTGCCAGCAGCTTAGGGACGGGACAGGCCCACACCGGGGAGCTGTTTTTT | CASSLGTGQAHTGELFF | TRBD1 | NA | TRBJ2-2 | TRBV11-2
TGTGCCAGCAGTGAATGGCTAGCGGGGGTCTACGAGCAGTACTTC | CASSEWLAGVYEQYF | TRBD2 | NA | TRBJ2-7 | TRBV6-1
TGTGCCATCAGTCTGGGCCCCCCGGGGGGGGAGCTGTTTTTT | CAISLGPPGGELFF | NA | few | TRBJ2-2 | TRBV10-3
TGTGCAAGTCGCGTTAAATCGACGGGACAGACCTATGGCTACACCTTC | CASRVKSTGQTYGYTF | NA | NA | TRBJ1-2 | TRBV12-2
TGTGCCAGCAGCCGCCCTGATAGAGGACAGTCTTTCTCCTCTGGAAACACCATATATTTT | CASSRPDRGQSFSSGNTIYF | NA | NA | TRBJ1-3 | TRBV14
TGTGCCAGCAGGGTCGACAGGTTCAGGCAGTATTTT | CASRVDRFRQYF | NA | once | TRBJ2-3 | TRBV28
TGTGCCAGCAGCTGGACAGCCAGCGGCTACACCTTC | CASSWTASGYTF | NA | NA | TRBJ1-2 | TRBV5-6
TGTGCCAGCAGTACTCCAGCGCCTGTGAACACTGAAGCTTTCTTT | CASSTPAPVNTEAFF | NA | NA | TRBJ1-1 | TRBV28
TGTGCCTCCACTAGACATGGAGGGCGAGAGACCCAGTACTTC | CASTRHGGRETQYF | NA | NA | TRBJ2-5 | TRBV7-2
TGTGCCAGCAGTTACGGCACCTTCGGCAATCAGCCCCAGCATTTT | CASSYGTFGNQPQHF | NA | NA | TRBJ1-5 | TRBV6-6
TGTGCCATCAGTGAGTCGTTTACAGGCAAGGGATCGAGAGGCTACACCTTC | CAISESFTGKGSRGYTF | NA | NA | TRBJ1-2 | TRBV10-3
TGTGCCAGCAGTGACGGACTAGCGGGGGCCACAGATACGCAGTATTTT | CASSDGLAGATDTQYF | TRBD2 | NA | TRBJ2-3 | TRBV27
TGTGCCAGCAGCTTAGTAACAGGGGGCGCCCCTGGGGCCAACGTCCTGACTTTC | CASSLVTGGAPGANVLTF | TRBD1 | NA | TRBJ2-6 | TRBV7-9
TGCGCCAGCAGCCCAGACTTTGGAAACACCATATATTTT | CASSPDFGNTIYF | NA | NA | TRBJ1-3 | TRBV5-1
TGTGCCAGCAGCTCGACAGGCTCTGGAAACACCATATATTTT | CASSSTGSGNTIYF | NA | NA | TRBJ1-3 | TRBV7-8
TGTGCCAGCACGGCGGGAGGGTACGAGCAGTACTTC | CASTAGGYEQYF | TRBD2 | NA | TRBJ2-7 | TRBV2
TGTGCCAGCAGGTTTACAGGGGGCTACGGCTACACCTTC | CASRFTGGYGYTF | TRBD1 | NA | TRBJ1-2 | TRBV2
TGTGCCAGTAGCCCAGGTGGCGGGAGAGTCAATGAGCAGTTCTTC | CASSPGGGRVNEQFF | TRBD2 | NA | TRBJ2-1 | TRBV19
TGTGCCAGCGGACAGGGTGGGAGCAATCAGCCCCAGCATTTT | CASGQGGSNQPQHF | TRBD1 | NA | TRBJ1-5 | TRBV28
TGTGCCAGCAGTTCCCCGAGCTTAGCCAAAAACATTCAGTACTTC | CASSSPSLAKNIQYF | NA | NA | TRBJ2-4 | TRBV28
TGTGCCAGCAGCTTGGGGACTAGCGGGACGGGGACCCAGTACTTC | CASSLGTSGTGTQYF | TRBD2 | NA | TRBJ2-5 | TRBV5-4
TGTGCCAGCAACGACAGCCCGAGCACAGATACGCAGTATTTT | CASNDSPSTDTQYF | NA | NA | TRBJ2-3 | TRBV2
TGTGCCAGCAGCTCCGACGGGATTAGTCCCCTCCACTTT | CASSSDGISPLHF | NA | NA | TRBJ1-6 | TRBV7-9
TGTGCCAGCAGCCCGCGGGGAGGGAGGAACACTGAAGCTTTCTTT | CASSPRGGRNTEAFF | NA | NA | TRBJ1-1 | TRBV7-9
TGTGGATTGGAGGAAGAGACCCAGTACTTC | CGLEEETQYF | NA | NA | TRBJ2-5 | TRBV25-1
TGTGCCAGCAGCTTAAATGGCGGTAATTCACCCCTCCACTTT | CASSLNGGNSPLHF | NA | NA | TRBJ1-6 | TRBV13
TGTGCCAGCAGTAAGGACACCAAGAACACTGAAGCTTTCTTT | CASSKDTKNTEAFF | NA | few | TRBJ1-1 | TRBV2